The sequence of this T cell receptor beta chain was determined in a study of blood T cells in healthy people across ages. Findings of the study overall: The long-lived group displayed more naive CD4+ cells, plus higher diversity, than the aged donors did.

Healthy individuals of Caucasian origin from Russia, aged about 6 to 90, served as donors. A J-beta primer mix and a sample-barcoded 5' primer were used in a second PCR of about 6 to 12 cycles. TCRdb ran MiXCR on the 5' RACE reads and lists one entry per CDR3 protein. The sample shows approximately 770,000 distinct CDR3 sequences, roughly 64% of them seen only once. Germline V gene data show CDR1 as MDHEN and CDR2 as SYDVKM. The CDR3 has 11 residues. To note about this clonotype: No antigen is known for it. Germline and junction disagree at one end, which may indicate a read error.

The clonotype was recovered from a man aged 25 to 40 in good health. The gene calls are TRBV28 and TRBJ2-7; perhaps TRBD2 as D (6 bases). Sequencing was carried out using blood. CDR3 DNA: TGTGCCAGCAGTTTGGGAGGAGAGCTGTACTTC. Its protein product is CASSLGGELYF.